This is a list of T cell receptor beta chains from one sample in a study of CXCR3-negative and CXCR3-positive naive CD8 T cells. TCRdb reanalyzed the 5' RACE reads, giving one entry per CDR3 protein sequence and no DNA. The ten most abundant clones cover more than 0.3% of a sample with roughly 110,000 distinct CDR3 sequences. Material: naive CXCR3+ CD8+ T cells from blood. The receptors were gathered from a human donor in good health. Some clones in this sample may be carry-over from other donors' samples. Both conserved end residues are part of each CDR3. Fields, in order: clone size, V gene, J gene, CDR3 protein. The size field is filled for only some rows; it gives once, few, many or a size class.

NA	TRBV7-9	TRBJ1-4	CASSLIGTNEKLFF
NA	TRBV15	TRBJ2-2	CATSRDRRTGPAGELFF
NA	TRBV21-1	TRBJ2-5	CASSTVNSRETQYF
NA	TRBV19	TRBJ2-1	CASTFEGNEQFF
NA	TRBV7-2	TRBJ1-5	CASSLSGTSNQPQHF
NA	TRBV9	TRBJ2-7	CASSVVEGPFYEQYF
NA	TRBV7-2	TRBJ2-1	CASSPKRGVSGEQFF
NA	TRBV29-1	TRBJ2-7	CSVVMEGRPTFYEQYF
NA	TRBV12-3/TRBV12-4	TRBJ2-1	CASSLSPSGYNEQFF
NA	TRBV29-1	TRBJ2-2	CSVVGNTNTGELFF
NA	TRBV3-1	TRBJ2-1	CASSQEQGTSGSVGYNEQFF
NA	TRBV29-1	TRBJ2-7	CSVRRQGDYEQYF
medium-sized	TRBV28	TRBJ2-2	CASSYTSASGELFF
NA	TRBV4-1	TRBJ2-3	CASSQEPGLAGTDTQYF
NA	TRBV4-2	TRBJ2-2	CASSQDTVTVLNTGELFF
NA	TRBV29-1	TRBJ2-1	CSVYPGQGARYNEQFF
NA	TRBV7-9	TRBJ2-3	CASSLVPSRSADTQYF
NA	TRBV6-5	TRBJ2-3	CASSYGSGQDRGQEDTQYF
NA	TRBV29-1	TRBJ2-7	CSVEGAPGQGAYEQYF
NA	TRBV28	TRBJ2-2	CASSLRGYTGELFF
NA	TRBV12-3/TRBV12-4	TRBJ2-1	CASSSAGGRRTYNEQFF
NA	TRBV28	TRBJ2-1	CASSARVLGEQFF
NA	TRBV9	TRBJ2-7	CASNPWGLEGSYEQYF
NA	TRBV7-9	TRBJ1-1	CASSLPASETEAFF
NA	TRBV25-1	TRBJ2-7	CASSDGYEQYF
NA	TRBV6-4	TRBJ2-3	CASSDSSGGTDTQYF
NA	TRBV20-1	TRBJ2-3	CSAKAWPSTDTQYF
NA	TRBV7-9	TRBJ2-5	CASSSNDGQETQYF
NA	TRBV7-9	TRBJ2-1	CASSPPLSGSSYNEQFF
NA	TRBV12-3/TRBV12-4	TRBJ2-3	CASSFPPHRQDSDTQYF
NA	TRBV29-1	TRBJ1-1	CSAEYGTGLGRDTEAFF
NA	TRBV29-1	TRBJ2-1	CSVELAGRSYNEQFF
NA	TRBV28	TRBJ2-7	CASSLTGVTYEQYF
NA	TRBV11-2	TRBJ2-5	CASSLGDSGPYQETQYF
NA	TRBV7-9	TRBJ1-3	CASSHLSGGNTIYF
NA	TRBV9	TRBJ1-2	CASSAWRDYGYTF
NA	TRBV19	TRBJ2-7	CASSISGYASYEQYF
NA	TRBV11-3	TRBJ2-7	CASSGRDLSYEQCF
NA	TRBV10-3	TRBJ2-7	CAISDPSGEKGFYEQYF
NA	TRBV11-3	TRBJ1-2	CASSPGQGGNGYTF
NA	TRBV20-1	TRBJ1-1	CSVPGQVMNTEAFF
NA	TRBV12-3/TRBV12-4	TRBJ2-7	CASSFTGVVYEQYF
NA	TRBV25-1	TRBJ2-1	CASSGTSGKQFF
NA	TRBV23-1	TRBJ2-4	CASTGQGARNSKNIQYF
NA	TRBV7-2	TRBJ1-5	CASSLGRTDNQPQHF
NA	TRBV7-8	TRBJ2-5	CASSLSKPQYF
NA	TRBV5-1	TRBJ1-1	CASSSAVGTEAFF
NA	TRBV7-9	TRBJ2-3	CASSPSGGKSYFADTQYF
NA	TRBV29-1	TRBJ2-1	CSVPGTGTTGLYNEQFF
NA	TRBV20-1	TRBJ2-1	CSATEVAGDPNEQFF
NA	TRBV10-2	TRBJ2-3	CASSEISTDTQYF
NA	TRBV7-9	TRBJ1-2	CASSAGTGLRDYGYTF
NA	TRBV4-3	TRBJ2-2	CASSQDAGGIGELLF
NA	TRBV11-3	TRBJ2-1	CASSFGVMQFF
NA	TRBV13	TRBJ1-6	CASSPGEGSPNSPLHF
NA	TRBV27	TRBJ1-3	CASRTAGLTSGNTIYF
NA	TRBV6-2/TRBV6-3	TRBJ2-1	CASSYEQREGRFF
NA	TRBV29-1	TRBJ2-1	CSVELAGAAEQFF
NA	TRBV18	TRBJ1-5	CASSAGSTGWDQPQHF